The 5 T cell receptor beta chains below all came from one sample that was sequenced in a study of blood T cells in healthy people across ages. The authors ran a second PCR of roughly 7 to 11 cycles using a sample-barcoded 5' primer and a J-beta primer mix. TCRdb independently ran MiXCR on the 5' RACE reads; one entry per CDR3 protein. There are 1.5 million to 2 million distinct CDR3 sequences in the sample; approximately 32% occur only once, and around 10% lies in the top ten. Sequenced: blood. These receptors all stem from a woman in her 30s in good health.

The rearrangement uses TRBV5-1 and TRBJ2-3; D might be TRBD1 (5 bases). The CDR3 length is 13 residues. Deletions cut 5 bases from V and 3 bases from J, with 10 bases between. Germline V gene lookup returns CDR1 SGHRS and CDR2 YFSETQ. Here the CDR3 reads CASRTALTDTQYF. CDR3 nucleotides: TGCGCCAGCAGGACAGCCCTAACAGATACGCAGTATTTT.

This clonotype was observed a few times. V usage is TRBV20-1 and J usage is TRBJ2-7, with 8 bases fitting TRBD1. The CDR3 spans 12 residues. Germline CDR1 reads DFQATT; CDR2 reads SNEGSKA (reference sequence). Unmatched junction bases numbered 5, after V lost 6 bases and J lost 4 bases. In DNA form, the CDR3 reads TGCAGTGCGCGCCACAGGGGGTACGAGCAGTACTTC. Translating it yields CSARHRGYEQYF.

This clonotype has at least ten counts. This rearrangement joins TRBV4-1 to TRBJ2-1, with 7 positions matching TRBD1. V lost 4 bases and J lost 7; bases outside the gene matches: 10. The CDR3 extends over 15 amino acids. Germline loops: CDR1 MGHRA, CDR2 YSYEKL. CDR3 amino acids: CASSPQGLRENEQFF. The DNA of the CDR3 is TGCGCCAGCAGCCCACAGGGGTTGAGAGAAAATGAGCAGTTCTTC.

The genes are TRBV7-3 and TRBJ1-3, with D unresolved. V was shortened by 4 bases and J by 4 bases, with 8 bases between the two germline ends. The length of the CDR3 is 13 residues. Germline CDR1 SGHTA, CDR2 FQGTGA. CDR3 loop: CASSYGGGNTIYF. CDR3 nucleotides: TGTGCCAGCAGCTACGGTGGGGGAAACACCATATATTTT.

Comment on this clonotype: A read error may produce the germline difference seen at one junction end. The genes are TRBV6-2 or TRBV6-3 and TRBJ2-5; 10 bases are shared with TRBD2. This CDR3 spans 17 amino acids. CDR1 and CDR2 (germline): MNHEY, SVGEGT. The CDR3 DNA is TGTGCCAACAGTTACTCGTTAGCGGGGGGCCCTCAAGAGACCCAGTACTTC. Amino acids: CANSYSLAGGPQETQYF.